Sequencing of this T cell receptor beta chain was carried out in a study of blood T cell repertoires in COVID-19. Across the whole study: Specimens from acute and convalescent COVID-19 originated in the United States, Italy and Spain. In each case, the material was cDNA or gDNA derived from T cells, B-cell-depleted T cells, or PBMCs.

Original methodology: Counts of nucleated cells, estimated from reference gene primer amplification, were obtained. Clones were read by immunoSEQ multiplex PCR, and TCRdb kept only the in-frame ones, dropping some. V and J calls and clone size are those listed in that table; D and trimming were worked out from the DNA. The profile covers about 69,000 clones, with roughly 73% appearing a single time and approximately 50% taken by the ten largest. V gave up 5 bases and J gave up 5 bases; unmatched junction bases: 14. The CDR3 spans 16 residues. Germline V gene sequence: CDR1 MNHEY, CDR2 SMNVEV (reference sequence).

This receptor was identified in a human donor in a cohort sampled during active COVID-19. This sequence joins TRBV27 and TRBJ2-7, with 8 bases lining up with TRBD1. The sample consisted of peripheral blood. In nucleotides, the CDR3 is TGTGCCAGCAGTCCCAGGCCTACCGGGACAGGAGACGAGCAGTACTTC. This translates into CASSPRPTGTGDEQYF.